Below, 27 T cell receptor beta chains from the same sample are listed, as sequenced in a study of cytomegalovirus exposure and HLA in healthy donors. Researchers ran the PCR with 60 Vbeta and 13 Jbeta primers. Profiling relied on immunoSEQ multiplex PCR, and the TCRdb table lists in-frame clones only, not all of them. The sample lists some 180,000 clones; about 88% were seen once. Sequenced input: PBMCs. The source is a girl less than two years old in good health and CMV-seronegative.

The chain employs TRBV19 and TRBJ1-4, with D unresolved. V lost 7 bases and J 3 bases, leaving 9 bases between the germline ends. Germline values: CDR1 LNHDA, CDR2 SQIVND (reference sequence). The length of the CDR3 is 13 residues. CDR3 residues: CASKRVPNEKLFF. The CDR3 bases are TGTGCCAGTAAGCGGGTCCCTAATGAAAAACTGTTTTTT.

The rearrangement links TRBV5-6 to TRBJ1-3; D not resolved. The ends were cut back, 0 bases at V and 2 bases at J, with 6 bases in the middle. CDR1 is SGHDT, CDR2 YYEEEE, per germline. This CDR3 is 14 amino acids long. The DNA of the CDR3 is TGTGCCAGCAGCTTGGTTGCGGCTGGAAACACCATATATTTT. Amino acid sequence: CASSLVAAGNTIYF.

This chain connects TRBV5-1 to TRBJ2-1; D is possibly TRBD2 (5 bases). Trimming stripped 5 bases from V and 7 bases from J, with 13 bases between. This CDR3 spans 13 amino acids. CDR1 and CDR2 (germline): SGHRS, YFSETQ. The CDR3 sequence is CASSRGMENEQFF. The CDR3 coding sequence is TGCGCCAGCAGTAGAGGGATGGAGAATGAGCAGTTCTTC.

The V call is TRBV6-5, the J call TRBJ2-5; TRBD2 might be the D (6 bases). V was pared by 2 bases and J by 13 bases, with 11 bases between. Per germline, CDR1 MNHEY and CDR2 SVGAGI. This CDR3 comprises 11 residues. The CDR3 nucleotides read TGTGCCAGCAGTTACGGGGGGAGACCGTACTTC. Encoded protein: CASSYGGRPYF.

The chain combines TRBV30 with TRBJ1-5, with a weak D call TRBD1 (6 bases). The CDR3 extends over 14 amino acids. V was cut by 4 bases and J by 5 bases, with 15 bases left in between. CDR1 and CDR2 from the germline V gene are GTSNPN and SVGIG (reference sequence). The CDR3 DNA sequence: TGTGCCTGGAATAGTGGGGACATCTATCAGCCCCAGCATTTT. This gives the protein CAWNSGDIYQPQHF.

The rearrangement links TRBV5-6 to TRBJ2-7, with 9 bases matching TRBD1. Germline V CDR1 and CDR2: SGHDT, YYEEEE. The CDR3 is 14 amino acids. The V gene end was trimmed by 5 bases and the J gene end by 2 bases; junction bases not matched to a gene: 5. The CDR3 DNA is TGTGCCAGCAGAAGCGGACAGGGGACCTACGAGCAGTACTTC. Translation: CASRSGQGTYEQYF. Full variable domain (missing parts from reference TRBV5-6 and TRBJ2-7): DAGVTQSPTHLIKTRGQQVTLRCSPKSGHDTVSWYQQALGQGPQFIFQYYEEEERQRGNFPDRFSGHQFPNYSSELNVNALLLGDSALYLCASRSGQGTYEQYFGPGTRLTVT.

This clone was seen once. The chain recombines TRBV29-1 with TRBJ2-5; 7 bases are shared with TRBD1. The germline CDR1 and CDR2 sequences are SQVTM and ANQGSEA. Unmatched junction bases numbered 5, after V lost 6 bases and J lost 4 bases. The length of the CDR3 is 12 residues. The CDR3 coding sequence is TGCAGCGTCAAGGGGGCGCGAGAGACCCAGTACTTC. Translated, it gives CSVKGARETQYF.

This CDR3 is CASRGTSGRVYNEQFF. In DNA, the CDR3 is TGTGCCAGCAGAGGGACTAGCGGGAGGGTCTACAATGAGCAGTTCTTC. The genes are TRBV27 and TRBJ2-1; 16 nucleotides match TRBD2. This CDR3 spans 16 amino acids. After removal of 6 bases from V and 3 bases from J, the junction contained 2 bases not matched to a gene. The V gene's germline CDR1 is MNHEY and CDR2 SMNVEV (reference sequence).

A single count supports this clone. This chain connects TRBV13 to TRBJ1-1, with TRBD1 matching 10 bases. The V gene end was trimmed by 5 bases and the J gene end by 7 bases; junction bases not matched to a gene: 16. There are 17 residues in the CDR3. CDR1 is PRHDT and CDR2 is FYEKMQ in the germline V gene (reference sequence). The CDR3 nucleotides read TGTGCCAGCAGCATTAGAGGGGGGACAGGGGTCTCCGGTGAAGCTTTCTTT. Translation: CASSIRGGTGVSGEAFF.

V is TRBV4-2 and J is TRBJ1-2; no clear D. Per germline, CDR1 LGHNA and CDR2 YNFKEQ. The CDR3 extends over 16 amino acids. Deletions cut 2 bases from V and 2 bases from J, with 15 bases between. CDR3 nucleotides: TGTGCCAGCAGCCAAACCAACAGTGCCGCGAACTATGGCTACACCTTC. Protein product: CASSQTNSAANYGYTF.

This chain uses TRBV10-2 with TRBJ2-5; maybe TRBD2 (6 bases). This CDR3 comprises 10 residues. CDR1 and CDR2 (germline): WSHSY, SAAADI. V lost 8 bases and J 5 bases, leaving 6 bases between the germline ends. The CDR3 coding sequence is TGCGCCAGCGGGGGGGAGACCCAGTACTTC. This sequence encodes CASGGETQYF.

In this sample, this clone turned up a few times. The V and J genes are TRBV7-9 and TRBJ2-7; 12 bases line up with TRBD2. The V segment lost 3 bases and the J segment 0 bases; nucleotides outside the gene matches: 6. The CDR3 runs to 17 residues. The germline CDR1 and CDR2 sequences are SEHNR and FQNEAQ (reference sequence). DNA of the CDR3: TGTGCCAGCAGCTTCGGACTAGCGGGAACCAACTCCTACGAGCAGTACTTC. Residues: CASSFGLAGTNSYEQYF.

J is TRBJ2-3 and V is TRBV7-9; 7 bases line up with TRBD2. Germline loops: CDR1 SEHNR, CDR2 FQNEAQ (reference sequence). CDR3 length: 16 residues. Trimming at V came to 3 bases and at J to 0 bases, leaving 6 bases not matched to a gene. CDR3 nucleotides: TGTGCCAGCAGCTTCCGGGCTAGCGGCAGCACAGATACGCAGTATTTT. It codes for CASSFRASGSTDTQYF.

The J gene is TRBJ2-3, the V gene TRBV29-1; no clear D. In germline, CDR1 is SQVTM, CDR2 ANQGSEA. The CDR3 consists of 13 residues. V lost 4 bases and J 2 bases, leaving 10 bases between the germline ends. CDR3 nucleotides: TGCAGCGTTGGGCGGCCTTTCACAGATACGCAGTATTTT. Translation: CSVGRPFTDTQYF.

The chain combines TRBV18 with TRBJ2-3; perhaps TRBD1 as D (6 bases). Germline CDR1 is KGHSH and CDR2 is LQKENI. V lost 3 bases to trimming and J lost 5 bases, with 15 bases between them. The CDR3 sequence is 15 residues long. The CDR3 is CASSPGARGLDTQYF. DNA for the CDR3: TGTGCCAGCTCACCGGGGGCTAGAGGCCTAGATACGCAGTATTTT.

The chain carries TRBV5-1 and TRBJ2-5, with D tentatively TRBD1 (5 bases). Germline CDR1 is SGHRS and CDR2 is YFSETQ. Between the trimmed V and J ends, which lost 1 base and 1 base, there was a span of 11 bases. The length of the CDR3 is 15 residues. CDR3 in amino acids: CASSLPRQFQETQYF. The CDR3 coding sequence is TGCGCCAGCAGCTTGCCCCGACAGTTCCAAGAGACCCAGTACTTC.

The rearrangement uses TRBV5-8 and TRBJ1-6; D is unresolved. Germline V gene lookup returns CDR1 SGHTS and CDR2 YDEGEE. The CDR3 totals 15 residues. With 1 base removed from V and 6 bases from J, the gap between germline ends came to 11 bases. CDR3 in DNA: TGTGCCAGCAGCTTGTTTGGGGAGGGTAATTCACCCCTCCACTTT. It specifies CASSLFGEGNSPLHF.

J is TRBJ2-1 and V is TRBV5-1; 11 bases fit TRBD2. Germline CDR1 and CDR2: SGHRS and YFSETQ. The CDR3 spans 15 residues. Losses at the gene ends were 4 bases for V and 2 bases for J; bases not matched to a gene: 2. The DNA of the CDR3 is TGCGCCAGCAGCATGACTAGCGGGACCTACAATGAGCAGTTCTTC. Translation: CASSMTSGTYNEQFF. The complete variable domain, with remaining parts taken from reference TRBV5-1 and TRBJ2-1, reads KAGVTQTPRYLIKTRGQQVTLSCSPISGHRSVSWYQQTPGQGLQFLFEYFSETQRNKGNFPGRFSGRQFSNSRSEMNVSTLELGDSALYLCASSMTSGTYNEQFFGPGTRLTVL.

The rearrangement uses TRBV5-1 and TRBJ2-4; TRBD1 agrees at 9 bases. Germline CDR1 and CDR2: SGHRS and YFSETQ. V trimming: 0 bases; J trimming: 7 bases; junction bases outside the gene matches: 2. There are 14 residues in the CDR3. The CDR3 nucleotides are TGCGCCAGCAGCTTGGGCGACAGGGGGAACATTCAGTACTTC. Its protein is CASSLGDRGNIQYF.

The table lists this clone with a count of one. The chain uses TRBV4-2 and TRBJ1-2, with a possible D match to TRBD1 (6 bases). Germline CDR1 reads LGHNA; CDR2 reads YNFKEQ. The CDR3 is 15 amino acids. V shed 0 bases and J shed 4 bases, with 12 bases lying between them. In nucleotides, the CDR3 is TGTGCCAGCAGCCAAGAAAGCAGGGGATCCTATGGCTACACCTTC. Residues: CASSQESRGSYGYTF.

This clone was observed a few times. The rearrangement links TRBV6-1 to TRBJ1-4, with 9 nucleotides matching TRBD1. This CDR3 is 14 amino acids long. Germline V gene sequence: CDR1 MNHNS, CDR2 SASEGT. J gave up 8 bases and V 5 bases, and 6 bases lay outside the gene matches. The CDR3 nucleotides read TGTGCCAGCAGTACACAGGGGGCTGGAGAAAAACTGTTTTTT. Its protein is CASSTQGAGEKLFF.

The rearrangement joins TRBV7-6 to TRBJ2-3; the match to TRBD2 covers 13 bases. Trimming removed 5 bases from V and 2 bases from J; junction bases left unmatched: 13. The CDR3 length is 19 residues. CDR1 and CDR2 (germline): SGHVS, FNYEAQ. Here the CDR3 reads CASSPRLAGGELSTDTQYF. Here the CDR3 DNA reads TGTGCCAGCAGCCCACGACTAGCGGGGGGCGAGTTATCCACAGATACGCAGTATTTT.

The chain is built from TRBV30 and TRBJ1-2; 7 positions agree with TRBD1. CDR3 length equals 13 residues. The germline V gene has CDR1 GTSNPN and CDR2 SVGIG (reference sequence). The trim removed 6 bases at V and 4 bases at J, leaving 8 bases unmatched. CDR3 nucleotide sequence: TGTGCCTGCCCAAAACAGGGGAGCTATGGCTACACCTTC. Protein product: CACPKQGSYGYTF.

This clone has a single count. This chain joins TRBV7-2 and TRBJ2-7; D ambiguous. This CDR3 has 14 residues. The V gene's germline CDR1 is SGHTA and CDR2 FQGNSA. The ends were cut back, 0 bases at V and 7 bases at J, with 13 bases in the middle. CDR3 nucleotide sequence: TGTGCCAGCAGCTTAGCATCGGTGTACGGGGAGCAGTACTTC. Its protein product is CASSLASVYGEQYF.

The V call is TRBV7-9, the J call TRBJ1-2, with no clear D. There are 16 residues in the CDR3. Germline V gene lookup returns CDR1 SEHNR and CDR2 FQNEAQ (reference sequence). Trimming stripped 5 bases from V and 4 bases from J, with 20 bases between. The DNA of the CDR3 is TGTGCCAGCAGCCGTACCGGGGTCCGGCCTGGCTATGGCTACACCTTC. It codes for CASSRTGVRPGYGYTF.

On this clone itself: This sample also contains other DNA sequences that code for the same CDR3. This chain connects TRBV2 to TRBJ2-7, with 7 bases identical to TRBD1. V lost 6 bases to trimming and J lost 2 bases; unmatched junction nucleotides: 4. CDR1 is SNHLY, CDR2 FYNNEI, per germline. This CDR3 contains 13 residues. CDR3: CASSRDRAYEQYF. As DNA, the CDR3 is TGTGCCAGCAGCCGGGACAGAGCCTACGAGCAGTACTTC.

This clone was seen a single time. Here the CDR3 DNA reads TGTGCCAGCAGCCACGTAAACACCGGGGAGCTGTTTTTT. Translation: CASSHVNTGELFF. The V gene is TRBV14, the J gene TRBJ2-2; D is uncertain. The CDR3 is made up of 13 amino acids. The germline V and J ends were trimmed by 3 bases and 2 bases, with 4 bases remaining between them. The germline CDR1 and CDR2 sequences are SGHDN and FVKESK.